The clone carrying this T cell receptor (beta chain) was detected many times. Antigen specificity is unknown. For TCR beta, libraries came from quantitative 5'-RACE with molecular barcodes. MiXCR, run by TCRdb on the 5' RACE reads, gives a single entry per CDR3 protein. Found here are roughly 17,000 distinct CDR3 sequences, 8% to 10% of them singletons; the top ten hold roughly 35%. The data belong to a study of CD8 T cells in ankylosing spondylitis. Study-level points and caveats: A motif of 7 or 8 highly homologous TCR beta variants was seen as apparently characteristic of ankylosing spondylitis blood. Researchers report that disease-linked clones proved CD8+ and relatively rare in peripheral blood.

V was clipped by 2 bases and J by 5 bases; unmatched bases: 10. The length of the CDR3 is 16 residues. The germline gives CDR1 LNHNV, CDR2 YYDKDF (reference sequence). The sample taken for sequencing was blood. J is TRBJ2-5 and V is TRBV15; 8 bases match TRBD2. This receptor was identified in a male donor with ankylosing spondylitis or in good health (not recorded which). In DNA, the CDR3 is TGTGCCACCAGCAGACCCTCGGGGGGGGCCGGGGAGACCCAGTACTTC. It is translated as CATSRPSGGAGETQYF.